Here is one T cell receptor beta chain with its context. What it binds is not known. Method: immunoSEQ multiplex PCR; TCRdb's copy keeps in-frame clones and lacks some. The sample consists of around 450,000 clones, about 90% of them appearing once. These data come from a study of Ad26.COV2.S vaccination and SARS-CoV-2 variants. Study-level background: In the study, Ad26.COV2.S was injected intramuscularly once, or twice 56 days apart. Study-wide points: Vaccinees showed greater spike-specific TCR breadth than placebo recipients. Substantial breadth was reportedly displayed by spike-specific CD8+ and CD4+ T cell responses after vaccination.

As to treatment: around 19 received Ad26.COV2.S at low or high dose, single or two shots; roughly 5 received placebo; per-sample allocation not given. Samples analyzed were those drawn on day 63 after the first vaccine or placebo injection. An Ad26 vector was used to express Wuhan-strain SARS-CoV-2 spike as the vaccine. The sample here was peripheral blood, taken in a trial of Ad26.COV2.S vaccine versus placebo. This sequence was found in a person aged 18-60 years who received the Ad26.COV2.S COVID-19 vaccine or a placebo.

CDR3 sequence (DNA): TGTGCCAGCTCACCCGGACAGGGGTTCGGCATTCAGTACTTC. This gives the protein CASSPGQGFGIQYF. The rearrangement joins TRBV18 to TRBJ2-4; 9 bases line up with TRBD1. The V segment lost 3 bases and the J segment 9 bases; nucleotides outside the gene matches: 6. The CDR3 totals 14 residues. Germline-derived CDR1 and CDR2 are KGHSH and LQKENI.